The source of this T cell receptor beta chain is a study of T cells in localized non-small cell lung cancer (dated by TCRdb to the early 2020s). Notes on the research overall: The study analyzed T cell repertoires of hundreds of early-stage NSCLC patients, comparing tumors and uninvolved tumor-adjacent lungs. NSCLC patients had a mean age of around 61 years, and more than 120 were male and around 110 female. All 240 or so NSCLC patients in the cohort were treatment-naive and had localized lung tumors that were resected.

At diagnosis, tumor, uninvolved tumor-adjacent lung and peripheral blood were collected and then preserved as a mix of FFPE and fresh-frozen material. Blood samples were analyzed as peripheral blood mononuclear cells for TCR repertoire profiling. TCR beta CDR3 regions were sequenced from DNA using the immunoSEQ Assay. In the authors' own workflow: To compute T cell density, TCR beta template counts were normalized to usable DNA, which was estimated by amplifying housekeeping genes. Richness was estimated using the preseqR package, with extrapolation to 400,000 templates for PBMC samples and to 120,000 templates for tissue samples. Clonality was defined as one minus Pielou's evenness. Tissue-enriched TCRs were identified through differential abundance testing performed on productive amino-acid clonotypes, with a minimum total count of 5 and an alpha of 0.1. The Jaccard Index and the Morisita Overlap Index were used to measure repertoire overlap between compartments. GLIPH grouped TCR beta CDR3s together with public tetramer-defined viral CDR3s, and a viral motif had to include at least three viral sequences and also show V-gene enrichment. In its TCRdb copy, this immuneACCESS table keeps in-frame sequences only and misses some clones. Where compared with another copy, unresolved V genes explain less than half of these, and the others have no known cause. V, J and clone size derive from that table, while D and trimming were established from the DNA sequence. The sample table shows 55,000 to 65,000 clones, and roughly 92% are seen once. The top ten clones comprise just under 20% of the sample.

General conclusions and limits of the study: Uninvolved tumor-adjacent lung showed the highest T cell clonality, higher than tumor, which suggests more focused antigenic responses in the adjacent lung. Higher T cell density in blood was associated with longer overall survival, whereas higher clonality in adjacent lung was associated with shorter survival. Since the design was exploratory, TCR variables were selected using unadjusted p-values with no false-discovery rate correction. A median of approximately 55 of the top 100 tumor clones were detected in paired uninvolved adjacent lung, and about 29 of these tumor clones were also found among the top 100 clones of the paired uninvolved adjacent lung. Because multi-region tumor sequencing was not performed, intratumor heterogeneity could not be ruled out.

CDR1 and CDR2 (MGHDK, SYGVNS) derive from the germline V gene. Reading from cysteine to phenylalanine, the CDR3 counts 17 amino acids. Only the CDR3 DNA is retained, 51 bases long and in frame from the first base. Trimming removed 2 bases from V and 0 bases from J, leaving 17 bases between the germline ends. On this clone itself: Which antigen it targets is not known. No much larger clone is present one base from it, and per-base qualities are unavailable.

The source is a man aged 40 to 70 with stage I lung adenocarcinoma. The sequence joins TRBV25-1 to TRBJ2-7; the D gene may be TRBD1 or TRBD2, since each aligns over 7 bases. Material: peripheral blood, obtained before any cancer treatment. The CDR3 protein: CASSEAGGGGFSYEQYF. The sequenced DNA: TGTGCCAGCAGTGAAGCTGGGGGAGGGGGCTTCTCCTACGAGCAGTACTTC.